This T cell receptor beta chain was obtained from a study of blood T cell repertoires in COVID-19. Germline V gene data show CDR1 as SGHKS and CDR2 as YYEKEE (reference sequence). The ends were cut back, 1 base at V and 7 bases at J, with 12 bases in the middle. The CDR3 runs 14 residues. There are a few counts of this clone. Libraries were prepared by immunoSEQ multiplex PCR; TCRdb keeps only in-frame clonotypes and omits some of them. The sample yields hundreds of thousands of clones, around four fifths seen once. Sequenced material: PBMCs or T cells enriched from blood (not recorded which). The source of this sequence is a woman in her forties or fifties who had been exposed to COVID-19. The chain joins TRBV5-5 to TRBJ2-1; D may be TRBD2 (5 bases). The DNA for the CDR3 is TGTGCCAGCAGCTTGTTTCCTAGCCGAAATGAGCAGTTCTTC. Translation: CASSLFPSRNEQFF.